Listed below are T cell receptor beta chains from one sample, sequenced in a study of T cell repertoires in cytomegalovirus infection. A single record per CDR3 protein comes from TCRdb applying MiXCR to the reads. The repertoire has roughly 190,000 distinct CDR3 sequences, roughly 9.8% of them found once; the top ten carry approximately 4.6%. The source material was PBMCs. These receptors were taken from a human donor in good health (CMV status not recorded). Some clones in this sample may be carry-over from other donors' samples. CDR3s include the opening cysteine and the closing phenylalanine or tryptophan. The D gene is left open where the match is weak. A row's size may be missing; if present it is once, few, many or a size class.

j_call: TRBJ2-1; d_call: .; clone_size: many; v_call: TRBV7-2; cdr3_aa: CASSLVASEQFF; cdr3_nt: TGTGCCAGCAGCTTAGTAGCCTCTGAGCAGTTCTTC
j_call: TRBJ2-5; d_call: TRBD2; clone_size: many; v_call: TRBV11-2; cdr3_aa: CASSLAPSGSKETQYF; cdr3_nt: TGTGCCAGCAGCTTAGCCCCTAGCGGGAGTAAAGAGACCCAGTACTTC
j_call: TRBJ1-5; d_call: TRBD1; clone_size: few; v_call: TRBV29-1; cdr3_aa: CSVAPGGPNQPQHF; cdr3_nt: TGCAGCGTTGCTCCAGGGGGCCCCAATCAGCCCCAGCATTTT
j_call: TRBJ1-6; d_call: .; clone_size: many; v_call: TRBV7-2; cdr3_aa: CASSLSVPGNSPLHF; cdr3_nt: TGTGCCAGCAGCTTATCGGTGCCAGGGAATTCACCCCTCCACTTT
j_call: TRBJ2-2; d_call: TRBD1; clone_size: many; v_call: TRBV6-1; cdr3_aa: CASRKNRDRNTGELFF; cdr3_nt: TGTGCCAGCAGGAAGAACCGGGACAGAAACACCGGGGAGCTGTTTTTT
j_call: TRBJ1-6; d_call: TRBD1; clone_size: .; v_call: TRBV12-3/TRBV12-4; cdr3_aa: CASSLRGGGMAPNSPLHF; cdr3_nt: TGTGCCAGCAGTTTAAGAGGGGGCGGGATGGCCCCTAATTCACCCCTCCACTTT
j_call: TRBJ1-4; d_call: TRBD1; clone_size: .; v_call: TRBV7-6; cdr3_aa: CASSLTGAPNEKLFF; cdr3_nt: TGTGCCAGCAGCTTGACAGGGGCGCCTAATGAAAAACTGTTTTTT
j_call: TRBJ2-6; d_call: .; clone_size: few; v_call: TRBV6-2/TRBV6-3; cdr3_aa: CASSYVTGANVLTF; cdr3_nt: TGTGCCAGCAGTTATGTAACCGGGGCCAACGTCCTGACTTTC
j_call: TRBJ2-1; d_call: .; clone_size: few; v_call: TRBV19; cdr3_aa: CASTGPNSVEQFF; cdr3_nt: TGTGCCAGTACCGGCCCGAATAGCGTCGAGCAGTTCTTC
j_call: TRBJ1-5; d_call: .; clone_size: many; v_call: TRBV7-9; cdr3_aa: CASSLFGERNQPQHF; cdr3_nt: TGTGCCAGCAGCTTATTCGGGGAACGCAATCAGCCCCAGCATTTT
j_call: TRBJ2-4; d_call: TRBD2; clone_size: many; v_call: TRBV27; cdr3_aa: CASSPLGLAGAKNIQYF; cdr3_nt: TGTGCCAGCAGCCCGCTGGGGTTAGCGGGGGCCAAAAACATTCAGTACTTC
j_call: TRBJ1-6; d_call: .; clone_size: many; v_call: TRBV7-2; cdr3_aa: CASSLVGSVDSPLHF; cdr3_nt: TGTGCCAGCAGCTTAGTAGGGTCAGTCGATTCACCCCTCCACTTT
j_call: TRBJ1-5; d_call: .; clone_size: many; v_call: TRBV28; cdr3_aa: CASRQGIKQPQHF; cdr3_nt: TGTGCCAGCCGCCAGGGAATCAAGCAGCCCCAGCATTTT
j_call: TRBJ2-1; d_call: .; clone_size: many; v_call: TRBV7-2; cdr3_aa: CASSGLNDLGTGFF; cdr3_nt: TGTGCCAGCAGCGGGTTGAACGACCTCGGAACGGGGTTCTTC